In its sample, the clone carrying this TCR beta chain was seen once. The junction shows a germline mismatch at one end, possibly a read error. The sample belongs to a study of spatial heterogeneity in lung cancer. Study details: Samples were obtained from some 72 donors, all untreated early-stage non-small cell lung cancer patients. PBMC samples from follow-up, when available, were sequenced at a median of roughly two years post-resection.

TCRdb redid the calling of the 5' RACE reads with MiXCR, one entry per CDR3 protein. This table holds some 20,000 distinct CDR3 sequences, over 8.5% found once. Described time point: blood at routine non-recurrence follow-up after resection. The authors sequenced whole RNA from tumor, nontumor lung or frozen PBMC without sorting. This CDR3 spans 15 amino acids. Germline V gene sequence: CDR1 LGHNA, CDR2 YSLEER. V gene TRBV4-3 combines with J gene TRBJ2-1; TRBD2 aligns across 13 bases. The TCR originated in a male donor with early-stage non-small cell lung cancer. The sequences come from PBMCs, collected at follow-up. CDR3 sequence: CANSQGTSGVNEQFF. DNA of the CDR3: TGCGCCAACAGCCAAGGGACTAGCGGGGTAAATGAGCAGTTCTTC.